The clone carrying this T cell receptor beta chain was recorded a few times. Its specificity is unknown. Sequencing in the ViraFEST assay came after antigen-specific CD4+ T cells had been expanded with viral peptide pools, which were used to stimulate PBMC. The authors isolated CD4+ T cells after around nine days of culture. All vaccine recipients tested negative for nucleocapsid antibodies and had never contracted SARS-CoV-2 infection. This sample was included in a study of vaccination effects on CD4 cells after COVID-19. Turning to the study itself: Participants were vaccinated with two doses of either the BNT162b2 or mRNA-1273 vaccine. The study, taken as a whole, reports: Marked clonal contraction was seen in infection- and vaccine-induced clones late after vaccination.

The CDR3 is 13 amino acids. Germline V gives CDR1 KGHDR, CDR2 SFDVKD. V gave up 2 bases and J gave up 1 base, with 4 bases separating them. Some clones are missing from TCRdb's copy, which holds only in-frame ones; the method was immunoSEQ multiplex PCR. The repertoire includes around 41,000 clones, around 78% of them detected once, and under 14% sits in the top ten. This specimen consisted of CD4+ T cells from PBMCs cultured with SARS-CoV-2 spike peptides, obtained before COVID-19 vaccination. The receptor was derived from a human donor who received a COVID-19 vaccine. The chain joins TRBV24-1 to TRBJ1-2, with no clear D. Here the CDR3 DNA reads TGTGCCACCAGTGATTCCAATAACTATGGCTACACCTTC. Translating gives CATSDSNNYGYTF.